The clone carrying this TCR beta chain appeared many times. These data originate in a study of CD8+CD57+ T cells in acquired aplastic anemia. This CDR3 comprises 15 residues. The ends were cut back, 3 bases at V and 2 bases at J, with 14 bases in the middle. In germline, CDR1 is LNHDA, CDR2 SQIVND (reference sequence). The use of genomic DNA as template underpinned the TCR beta VDJ and CDR3 profiling. TCRdb passed the reads through MiXCR, listing each CDR3 protein once. The sample includes approximately 180,000 distinct CDR3 sequences, roughly 43% of them seen just once. Before being chosen for sequencing, patients had shown CD8+CD57+ cell expansion by flow cytometry.

This TCR came from a human donor with aplastic anemia. Specimen: sorted CD4+, CD8+, or CD8+CD57+ T cells (not recorded which) from PBMCs. The V and J genes are TRBV19 and TRBJ2-7, with D possibly being TRBD1 (6 bases). The CDR3 sequence: CASSIASGQTYEQYF. Written as DNA, the CDR3 is TGTGCCAGTAGTATTGCCTCCGGACAGACCTACGAGCAGTACTTC.